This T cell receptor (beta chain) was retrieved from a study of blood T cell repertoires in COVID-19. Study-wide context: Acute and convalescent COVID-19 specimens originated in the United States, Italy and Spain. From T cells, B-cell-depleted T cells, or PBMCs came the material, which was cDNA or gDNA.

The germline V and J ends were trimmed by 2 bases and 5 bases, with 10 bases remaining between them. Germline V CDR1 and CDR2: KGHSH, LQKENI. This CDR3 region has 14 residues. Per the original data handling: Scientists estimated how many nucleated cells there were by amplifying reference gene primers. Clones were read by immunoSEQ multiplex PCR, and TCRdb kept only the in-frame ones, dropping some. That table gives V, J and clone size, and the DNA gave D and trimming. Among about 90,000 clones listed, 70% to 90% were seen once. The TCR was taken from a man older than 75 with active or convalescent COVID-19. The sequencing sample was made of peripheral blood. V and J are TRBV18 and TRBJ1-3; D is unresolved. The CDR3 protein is CASSPVSGRNTIYF. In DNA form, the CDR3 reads TGTGCCAGCTCACCAGTGTCAGGCAGAAACACCATATATTTT.